This T cell receptor (beta chain) was obtained from a study of CD8 T cells in ankylosing spondylitis. This clonotype has a count of ten or more. TCRdb analysed the 5' RACE reads with MiXCR anew, one entry per CDR3 protein. This table has about 140,000 distinct CDR3 sequences, about a third appearing once. This CDR3 has 16 residues. The trim removed 4 bases at V and 6 bases at J, leaving 9 bases unmatched. Germline CDR1 and CDR2: SGHTA and FQGNSA. Sequencing was performed on synovial fluid, either unsorted or a sorted T cell fraction (not recorded which). The rearrangement joins TRBV7-2 to TRBJ2-1; 10 nucleotides agree with TRBD1. This receptor was obtained from a male donor with ankylosing spondylitis. This CDR3 is CASSSDRGRVGNEQFF. CDR3 bases: TGTGCCAGCAGCTCCGACAGGGGGCGAGTAGGCAATGAGCAGTTCTTC.